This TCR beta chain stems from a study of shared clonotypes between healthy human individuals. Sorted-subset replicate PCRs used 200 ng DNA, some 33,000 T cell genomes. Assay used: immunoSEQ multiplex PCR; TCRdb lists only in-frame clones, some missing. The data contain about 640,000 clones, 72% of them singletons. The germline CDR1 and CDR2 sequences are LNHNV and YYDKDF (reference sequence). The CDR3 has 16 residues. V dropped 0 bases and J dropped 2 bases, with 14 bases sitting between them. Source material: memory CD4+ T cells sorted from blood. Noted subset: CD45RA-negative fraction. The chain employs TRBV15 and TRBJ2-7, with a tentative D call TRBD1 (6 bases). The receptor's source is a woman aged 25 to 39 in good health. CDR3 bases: TGTGCCACCAGCAGAGATGAGGACAGCGTTGCCTACGAGCAGTACTTC. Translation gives CATSRDEDSVAYEQYF.